These 25 T cell receptor beta chains were all obtained from the same sample, sequenced in a study of cytomegalovirus exposure and HLA in healthy donors. 60 Vbeta and 13 Jbeta primers were used in PCR. Repertoires were generated with immunoSEQ multiplex PCR, while TCRdb's copy carries only in-frame clones and drops some. The sample comprises hundreds of thousands of clones, around 80% of which are singletons, and roughly 0.45% rests with the top ten. Sequences were obtained from PBMCs. Source of these receptors: a boy between 10 and 17 years old in good health and CMV-seronegative.

This chain joins TRBV11-2 and TRBJ2-7; 11 bases fit TRBD2. With 5 bases clipped from V and 4 bases from J, the junction kept 4 bases outside the gene matches. Germline V gene lookup returns CDR1 SGHAT and CDR2 FQNNGV. The CDR3 contains 14 residues. The CDR3 protein is CASSPTSGAYEQYF. CDR3 DNA sequence: TGTGCCAGCAGCCCGACTAGCGGGGCTTACGAGCAGTACTTC.

This clone was detected a few times. The J gene is TRBJ1-1, the V gene TRBV5-1, with D perhaps matching TRBD1 (6 bases). From germline, CDR1 is SGHRS and CDR2 YFSETQ. Trimming stripped 3 bases from V and 4 bases from J, with 16 bases between. There are 15 residues in the CDR3. This chain's CDR3 is CASSSLGGGGTEAFF. The DNA for the CDR3 is TGCGCCAGCAGCTCTCTCGGAGGGGGGGGCACTGAAGCTTTCTTT.

The chain couples TRBV5-4 to TRBJ2-7, with a weak D call TRBD1 (6 bases). CDR1 and CDR2 (germline): SGHNT, YYREEE (reference sequence). Deletions cut 1 base from V and 3 bases from J, with 14 bases between. CDR3 length equals 15 residues. CDR3 protein: CASSLSPGALYEQYF. In DNA, the CDR3 is TGTGCCAGCAGCTTGTCTCCAGGGGCCCTCTACGAGCAGTACTTC.

The chain carries TRBV19 and TRBJ2-2, with D possibly being TRBD2 (6 bases). Germline values: CDR1 LNHDA, CDR2 SQIVND (reference sequence). V was cut by 6 bases and J by 3 bases, with 14 bases left in between. The CDR3 extends over 15 amino acids. CDR3 loop: CASSPIRRDTGELFF. DNA of the CDR3: TGTGCCAGTAGCCCGATCCGGAGGGACACCGGGGAGCTGTTTTTT.

This chain joins TRBV4-2 and TRBJ2-7, with D possibly TRBD2 on 6 matching bases. The V gene lost 3 bases and the J gene lost 6 bases, with 24 bases spanning the gap. The CDR3 runs 17 residues. Germline V gene sequence: CDR1 LGHNA, CDR2 YNFKEQ. The CDR3 DNA is TGTGCCAGCAGCCACGAATCAATCGGGACTCCGGACCGCGAGCAGTACTTC. Translation gives CASSHESIGTPDREQYF.

This rearrangement joins TRBV7-3 to TRBJ1-1; D unresolved. Trimming shortened V by 3 bases and J by 2 bases, and 7 bases separated the two germline ends. Germline V CDR1 and CDR2: SGHTA, FQGTGA. The CDR3 extends over 13 amino acids. Written as DNA, the CDR3 is TGTGCCAGCAGCTTGGAGGCAAACACTGAAGCTTTCTTT. It translates to CASSLEANTEAFF.

CDR3 sequence reads: CAWSAGGGTEAFF. Here the CDR3 DNA reads TGTGCCTGGAGTGCTGGGGGGGGGACTGAAGCTTTCTTT. The chain is built from TRBV30 and TRBJ1-1; perhaps TRBD1 as D (5 bases). This CDR3 is 13 amino acids long. The V and J ends lost 1 base and 5 bases respectively, with 11 bases between them. CDR1 and CDR2 from the germline V gene are GTSNPN and SVGIG (reference sequence).

This clone was recorded once. This sequence joins TRBV5-1 and TRBJ2-6; 7 bases are a match to TRBD1. The CDR3 totals 16 residues. Germline V gives CDR1 SGHRS, CDR2 YFSETQ. Trimming cost V 4 bases and J 7 bases; bases outside gene matches: 11. CDR3 protein: CASSPGQVLGANVLTF. The CDR3 nucleotides read TGCGCCAGCAGCCCAGGACAGGTGCTAGGAGCCAACGTCCTGACTTTC.

The chain couples TRBV7-2 to TRBJ2-5; TRBD2 agrees at 7 bases. From germline, CDR1 is SGHTA and CDR2 FQGNSA. The CDR3 is 15 amino acids. The V segment lost 0 bases and the J segment 4 bases; nucleotides outside the gene matches: 5. In nucleotides, the CDR3 is TGTGCCAGCAGCTTAGCGCGGCGGGAGCTAGAGACCCAGTACTTC. This gives the protein CASSLARRELETQYF.

A single count supports this clone. The genes are TRBV2 and TRBJ2-2, with D uncertain. Germline CDR1 reads SNHLY; CDR2 reads FYNNEI. There are 14 residues in the CDR3. V gave up 4 bases and J gave up 3 bases, with 9 bases separating them. CDR3 DNA: TGTGCCAGCAGTGGGTTAGTAGACACCGGGGAGCTGTTTTTT. It encodes CASSGLVDTGELFF. The full variable domain, with the rest looked up from reference TRBV2 and TRBJ2-2, is EPEVTQTPSHQVTQMGQEVILRCVPISNHLYFYWYRQILGQKVEFLVSFYNNEISEKSEIFDDQFSVERPDGSNFTLKIRSTKLEDSAMYFCASSGLVDTGELFFGEGSRLTVL.

The sample holds a few counts of this clone. This chain connects TRBV4-2 to TRBJ1-4; D unresolved. Germline assignment: CDR1 LGHNA and CDR2 YNFKEQ. With 8 bases removed from V and 8 bases from J, the gap between germline ends came to 21 bases. The CDR3 consists of 15 residues. The CDR3 loop is CASAPSSSVGEKLFF. The CDR3 DNA sequence: TGTGCCAGCGCCCCCTCCTCCTCGGTCGGGGAAAAACTGTTTTTT.

This clone was recorded once. This chain connects TRBV11-2 to TRBJ2-1, with 10 nucleotides matching TRBD2. Germline loops: CDR1 SGHAT, CDR2 FQNNGV. After removal of 3 bases from V and 7 bases from J, the junction contained 0 bases not matched to a gene. The CDR3 totals 13 residues. The CDR3: CASSFSGRNEQFF. CDR3 in DNA: TGTGCCAGCAGCTTTAGCGGGAGGAATGAGCAGTTCTTC.

The chain recombines TRBV2 with TRBJ2-6; perhaps TRBD2 as D (5 bases). Per the germline V gene, CDR1 is SNHLY and CDR2 is FYNNEI. The CDR3 is 16 amino acids. V lost 0 bases and J 0 bases, leaving 6 bases between the germline ends. DNA for the CDR3: TGTGCCAGCAGTGAAGCGCGGGTCTCTGGGGCCAACGTCCTGACTTTC. Protein sequence: CASSEARVSGANVLTF.

V gene TRBV19 combines with J gene TRBJ2-7; D perhaps matches TRBD2 (6 bases). The germline V and J ends were trimmed by 5 bases and 6 bases, with 14 bases remaining between them. The germline gives CDR1 LNHDA, CDR2 SQIVND (reference sequence). The CDR3 is 13 amino acids. The CDR3 loop is CASSSTSRGEQYF. In DNA form, the CDR3 reads TGTGCCAGTAGTTCGACTAGTAGGGGCGAGCAGTACTTC.

This clone was recorded only once. V and J are TRBV10-2 and TRBJ2-3; 9 bases align to TRBD2. In germline, CDR1 is WSHSY, CDR2 SAAADI. The CDR3 is made up of 18 amino acids. V gave up 5 bases and J gave up 2 bases; unmatched junction bases: 14. The DNA of the CDR3 is TGCGCCAGCAGTCCTCAATTTAGCGGGAGAGGCGACACAGATACGCAGTATTTT. Amino acids: CASSPQFSGRGDTDTQYF.

This chain connects TRBV1 to TRBJ2-7; the D call of TRBD2 is as the table states it, not checked on the DNA. TRBV1 is a pseudogene. The CDR3 loop spans 16 amino acids. The CDR3 sequence is CTSSPSLVVGADEQYF. The DNA of the CDR3 is TGCACCAGCAGCCCCTCTCTAGTTGTGGGAGCGGACGAGCAGTACTTC.

The chain combines TRBV6-6 with TRBJ2-3; 9 bases match TRBD2. J lost 0 bases, V lost 8 bases, and 3 bases had no gene match. CDR3 length: 14 residues. In germline, CDR1 is MNHNY, CDR2 SVGAGI (reference sequence). CDR3 loop: CASVAGESTDTQYF. DNA of the CDR3: TGTGCCAGCGTAGCGGGGGAAAGCACAGATACGCAGTATTTT.

V usage is TRBV6-1 and J usage is TRBJ2-7; possible D gene TRBD1, 6 bases. Trimming left V 3 bases short and J 6 bases short, with 21 bases between. This CDR3 has 16 residues. Germline CDR1 and CDR2: MNHNS and SASEGT. CDR3 protein: CASSEPLRTRGREQYF. In DNA, the CDR3 is TGTGCCAGCAGTGAGCCCCTGAGGACCAGGGGACGCGAGCAGTACTTC.

CDR3: CASSTSGTSGPYNEQFF. CDR3 in DNA: TGCGCCAGCAGCACCTCCGGGACTAGCGGGCCTTACAATGAGCAGTTCTTC. The V call is TRBV5-1, the J call TRBJ2-1, with 12 bases lining up with TRBD2. Germline V gene sequence: CDR1 SGHRS, CDR2 YFSETQ. V lost 4 bases to trimming and J lost 4 bases; unmatched junction nucleotides: 9. CDR3 size: 17 residues.

This clone was observed a handful of times. The rearrangement uses TRBV27 and TRBJ2-7, with 10 positions matching TRBD1. V dropped 2 bases and J dropped 5; count of bases not matched to a gene: 3. The germline gives CDR1 MNHEY, CDR2 SMNVEV (reference sequence). This CDR3 spans 14 amino acids. The CDR3 sequence is CASSLRQGAHEQYF. In nucleotides, the CDR3 is TGTGCCAGCAGTTTAAGACAGGGGGCCCACGAGCAGTACTTC.

The gene calls are TRBV5-1 and TRBJ2-3; D call uncertain. V lost 2 bases and J 4 bases, leaving 8 bases between the germline ends. Looked up from germline, CDR1 is SGHRS and CDR2 is YFSETQ. The CDR3 covers 13 residues. The CDR3: CASSLEQPDTQYF. CDR3 bases: TGCGCCAGCAGCTTAGAACAACCAGATACGCAGTATTTT.

With regard to this clone: Compared with germline, one end of the junction differs, possibly owing to a read error. This chain uses TRBV7-9 with TRBJ1-3; D perhaps matches TRBD1 (6 bases). The CDR3 spans 12 residues. CDR1 is SEHNR, CDR2 FQNEAQ, per germline (reference sequence). DNA of the CDR3: TGTGCCAGCAGCTTAGAGGAGGGGGGGAACCAGTTT. It is translated as CASSLEEGGNQF. The complete variable domain, with remaining parts taken from reference TRBV7-9 and TRBJ1-3, reads DTGVSQNPRHKITKRGQNVTFRCDPISEHNRLYWYRQTLGQGPEFLTYFQNEAQLEKSRLLSDRFSAERPKGSFSTLEIQRTEQGDSAMYLCASSLEEGGNQFGEGSWLTVV.

This chain joins TRBV5-4 and TRBJ2-7, with D perhaps matching TRBD1 (6 bases). The length of the CDR3 is 15 residues. Germline CDR1 and CDR2: SGHNT and YYREEE (reference sequence). V lost 3 bases, J lost 6 bases, and 19 bases lay in between. The CDR3 DNA reads as TGTGCCAGCAGCTCCTACAGGGATGGGGCGGGCGAGCAGTACTTC. Encoded protein: CASSSYRDGAGEQYF.

CDR3 sequence reads: CASSEGDYGYTF. The CDR3 DNA sequence: TGTGCCAGCAGCGAGGGTGATTATGGCTACACCTTC. This chain uses TRBV5-6 with TRBJ1-2, with D hard to call. CDR3 size: 12 residues. Trimming left V 4 bases short and J 5 bases short, with 9 bases between. Germline V lookup: CDR1 SGHDT, CDR2 YYEEEE.

The CDR3 DNA reads as TGTGCCTGGGGAGCCGGCCCGGGACAGGTAAACTACGAGCAGTACTTC. Encoded protein: CAWGAGPGQVNYEQYF. The J gene is TRBJ2-7, the V gene TRBV30, with 8 bases matching TRBD1. CDR3 length equals 16 residues. Unmatched junction bases numbered 15, after V lost 5 bases and J lost 3 bases. CDR1 GTSNPN and CDR2 SVGIG come from the germline V gene (reference sequence).